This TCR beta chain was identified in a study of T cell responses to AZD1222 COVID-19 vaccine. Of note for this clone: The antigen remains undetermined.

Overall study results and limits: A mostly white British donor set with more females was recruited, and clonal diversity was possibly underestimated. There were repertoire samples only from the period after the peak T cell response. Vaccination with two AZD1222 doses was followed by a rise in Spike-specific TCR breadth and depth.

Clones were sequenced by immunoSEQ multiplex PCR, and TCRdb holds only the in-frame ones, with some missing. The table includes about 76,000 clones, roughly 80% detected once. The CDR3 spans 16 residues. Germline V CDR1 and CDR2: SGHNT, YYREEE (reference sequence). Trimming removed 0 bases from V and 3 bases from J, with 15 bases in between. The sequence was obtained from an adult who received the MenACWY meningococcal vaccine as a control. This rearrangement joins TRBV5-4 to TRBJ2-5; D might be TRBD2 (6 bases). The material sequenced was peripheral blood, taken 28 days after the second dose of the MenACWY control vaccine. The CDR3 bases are TGTGCCAGCAGCTTGGCGGGGGAGGTTCCTAAAGAGACCCAGTACTTC. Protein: CASSLAGEVPKETQYF. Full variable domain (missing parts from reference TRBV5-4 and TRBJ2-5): ETGVTQSPTHLIKTRGQQVTLRCSSQSGHNTVSWYQQALGQGPQFIFQYYREEENGRGNFPPRFSGLQFPNYSSELNVNALELDDSALYLCASSLAGEVPKETQYFGPGTRLLVL.